The 3 T cell receptor beta chains given below trace back to one sample, sequenced in a study of OX40 agonist ivuxolimab in advanced cancers. Clones were read by immunoSEQ multiplex PCR, and TCRdb kept only the in-frame ones, dropping some. The sample consists of some 80,000 clones, approximately 92% of them appearing once. Sequenced material: CD4+ or CD8+ T cells sorted from blood, taken in a trial of the OX40 agonist ivuxolimab. These receptors were obtained from an adult with an advanced solid tumor such as melanoma, head and neck, liver or kidney cancer.

V and J are TRBV4-2 and TRBJ2-2, with D hard to call. CDR1 and CDR2 (germline): LGHNA, YNFKEQ. The CDR3 spans 13 residues. V was pared by 1 base and J by 6 bases, with 6 bases between. For the CDR3, the DNA is TGTGCCAGCAGCCAAGGGGCGGCCGGGGAGCTGTTTTTT. It codes for CASSQGAAGELFF.

In its sample, this clone was seen once. J is TRBJ2-1 and V is TRBV6-5, with a weak D call TRBD1 (5 bases). The V gene's germline CDR1 is MNHEY and CDR2 SVGAGI. V lost 2 bases, J lost 4 bases, and 9 bases lay in between. The CDR3 is made up of 14 amino acids. The CDR3 is CASSYGADYNEQFF. CDR3 sequence (DNA): TGTGCCAGCAGTTACGGGGCAGATTACAATGAGCAGTTCTTC.

The V call is TRBV19, the J call TRBJ2-7; D is undetermined. V lost 1 base and J 2 bases, leaving 9 bases between the germline ends. The CDR3 is 14 residues long. CDR1 and CDR2 (germline): LNHDA, SQIVND (reference sequence). The CDR3 nucleotides read TGTGCCAGTAGTATAGGTGGCGTCCCCTACGAGCAGTACTTC. It translates to CASSIGGVPYEQYF.